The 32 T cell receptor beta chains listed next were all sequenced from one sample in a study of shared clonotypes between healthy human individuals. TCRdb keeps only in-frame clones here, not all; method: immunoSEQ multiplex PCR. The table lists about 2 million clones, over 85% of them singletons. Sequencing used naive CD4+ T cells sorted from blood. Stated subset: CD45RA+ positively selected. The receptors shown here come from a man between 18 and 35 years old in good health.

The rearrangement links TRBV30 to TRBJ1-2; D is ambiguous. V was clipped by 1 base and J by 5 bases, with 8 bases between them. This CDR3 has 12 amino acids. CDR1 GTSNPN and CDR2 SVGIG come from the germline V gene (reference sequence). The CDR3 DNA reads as TGTGCCTGGAGTGCAAGCCGATATGGCTACACCTTC. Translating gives CAWSASRYGYTF.

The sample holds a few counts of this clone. In nucleotides, the CDR3 is TGTGCCAGCAGTGAACGGGGGGTAGGGTCACCCCTCCACTTT. This translates into CASSERGVGSPLHF. The chain is built from TRBV25-1 and TRBJ1-6, with D possibly TRBD1 on 5 matching bases. Trimming removed 2 bases from V and 10 bases from J, with 12 bases in between. This CDR3 spans 14 amino acids. Germline lookup yields CDR1 MGHDK and CDR2 SYGVNS.

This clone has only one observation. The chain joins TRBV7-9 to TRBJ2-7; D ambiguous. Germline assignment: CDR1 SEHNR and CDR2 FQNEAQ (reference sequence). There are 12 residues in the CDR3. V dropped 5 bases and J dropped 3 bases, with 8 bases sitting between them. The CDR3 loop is CASSRKDYEQYF. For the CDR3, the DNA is TGTGCCAGCAGCCGGAAAGACTACGAGCAGTACTTC.

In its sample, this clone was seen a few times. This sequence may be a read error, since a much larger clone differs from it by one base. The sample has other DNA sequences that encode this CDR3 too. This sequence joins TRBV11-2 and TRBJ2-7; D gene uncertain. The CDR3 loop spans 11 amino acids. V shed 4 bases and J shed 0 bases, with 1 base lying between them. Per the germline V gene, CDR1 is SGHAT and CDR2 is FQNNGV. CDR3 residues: CASSSSYEQYF. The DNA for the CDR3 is TGTGCCAGCAGCTCCTCCTACGAGCAGTACTTC.

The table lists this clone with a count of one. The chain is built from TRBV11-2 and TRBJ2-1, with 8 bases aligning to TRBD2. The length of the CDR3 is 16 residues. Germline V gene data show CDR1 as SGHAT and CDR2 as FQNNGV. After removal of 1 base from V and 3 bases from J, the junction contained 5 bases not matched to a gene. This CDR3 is CASSLGLASIYNEQFF. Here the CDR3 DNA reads TGTGCCAGCAGCTTAGGACTAGCGAGCATCTACAATGAGCAGTTCTTC.

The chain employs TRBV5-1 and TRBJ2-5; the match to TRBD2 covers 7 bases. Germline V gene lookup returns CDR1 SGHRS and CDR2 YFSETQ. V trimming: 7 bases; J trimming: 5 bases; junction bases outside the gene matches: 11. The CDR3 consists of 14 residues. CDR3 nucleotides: TGCGCCAGCCGGCCGGGGGGACCTCCGGAGACCCAGTACTTC. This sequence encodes CASRPGGPPETQYF.

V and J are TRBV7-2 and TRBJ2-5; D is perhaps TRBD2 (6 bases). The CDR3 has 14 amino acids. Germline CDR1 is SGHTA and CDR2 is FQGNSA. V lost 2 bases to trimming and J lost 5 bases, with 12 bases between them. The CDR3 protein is CASSLNRAGETQYF. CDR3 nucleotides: TGTGCCAGCAGCTTAAATCGGGCGGGGGAGACCCAGTACTTC.

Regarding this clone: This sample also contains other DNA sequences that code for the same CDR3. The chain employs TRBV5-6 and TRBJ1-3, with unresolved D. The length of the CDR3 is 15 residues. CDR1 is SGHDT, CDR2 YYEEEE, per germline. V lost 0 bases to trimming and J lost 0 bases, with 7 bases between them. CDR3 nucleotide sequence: TGTGCCAGCAGCTTGGGACGGAACTCTGGAAACACCATATATTTT. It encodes CASSLGRNSGNTIYF.

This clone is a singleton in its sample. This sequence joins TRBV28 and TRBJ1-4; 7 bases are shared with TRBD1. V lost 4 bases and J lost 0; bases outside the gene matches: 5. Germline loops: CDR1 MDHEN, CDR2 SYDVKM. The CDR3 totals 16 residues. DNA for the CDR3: TGTGCCAGCAGTTGGACCGGGACAGCAACTAATGAAAAACTGTTTTTT. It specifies CASSWTGTATNEKLFF.

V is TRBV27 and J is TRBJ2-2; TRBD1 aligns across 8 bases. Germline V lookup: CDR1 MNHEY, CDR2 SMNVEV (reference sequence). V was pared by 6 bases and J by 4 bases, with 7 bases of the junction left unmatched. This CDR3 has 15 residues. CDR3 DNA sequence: TGTGCCAGCAGCCGGGACAGGAGATTCACCGGGGAGCTGTTTTTT. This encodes CASSRDRRFTGELFF.

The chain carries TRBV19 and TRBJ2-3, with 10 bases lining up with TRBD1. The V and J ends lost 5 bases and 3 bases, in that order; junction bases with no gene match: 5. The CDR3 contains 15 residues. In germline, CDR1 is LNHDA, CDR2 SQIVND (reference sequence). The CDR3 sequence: CASSHRDRGTDTQYF. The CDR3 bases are TGTGCCAGTAGTCACCGGGACAGGGGAACAGATACGCAGTATTTT.

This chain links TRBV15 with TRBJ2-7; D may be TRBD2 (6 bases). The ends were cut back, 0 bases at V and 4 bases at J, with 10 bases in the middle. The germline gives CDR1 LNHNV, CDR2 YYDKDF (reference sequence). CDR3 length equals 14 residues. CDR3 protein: CATSREGRGYEQYF. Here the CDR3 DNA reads TGTGCCACCAGCAGAGAGGGCCGGGGGTACGAGCAGTACTTC.

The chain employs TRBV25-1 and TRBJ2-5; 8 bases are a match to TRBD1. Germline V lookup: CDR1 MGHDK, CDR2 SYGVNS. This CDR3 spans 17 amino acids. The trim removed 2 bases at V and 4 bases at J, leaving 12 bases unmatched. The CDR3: CASSEGQGLGVVETQYF. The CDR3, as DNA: TGTGCCAGCAGTGAAGGACAGGGCTTGGGGGTAGTAGAGACCCAGTACTTC.

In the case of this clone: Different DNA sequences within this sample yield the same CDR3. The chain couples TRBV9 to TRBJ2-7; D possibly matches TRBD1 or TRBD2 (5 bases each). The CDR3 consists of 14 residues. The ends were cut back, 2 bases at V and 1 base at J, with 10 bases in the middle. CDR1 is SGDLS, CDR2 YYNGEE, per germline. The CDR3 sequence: CASSVDGGSYEQYF. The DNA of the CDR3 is TGTGCCAGCAGCGTCGATGGGGGTTCCTACGAGCAGTACTTC.

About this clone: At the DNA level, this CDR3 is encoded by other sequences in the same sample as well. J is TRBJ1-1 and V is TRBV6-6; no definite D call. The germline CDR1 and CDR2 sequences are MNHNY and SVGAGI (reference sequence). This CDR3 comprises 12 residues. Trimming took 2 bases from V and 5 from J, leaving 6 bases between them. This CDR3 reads CASSYVGTEAFF. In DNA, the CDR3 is TGTGCCAGCAGTTACGTAGGGACTGAAGCTTTCTTT.

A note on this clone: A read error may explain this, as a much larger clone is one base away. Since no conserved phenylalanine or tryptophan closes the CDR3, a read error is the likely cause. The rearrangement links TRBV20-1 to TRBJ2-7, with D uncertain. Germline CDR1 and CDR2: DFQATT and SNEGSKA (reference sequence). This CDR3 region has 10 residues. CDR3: CRRHGYEQYS. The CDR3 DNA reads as TGCAGGAGACACGGCTACGAGCAGTACTCC.

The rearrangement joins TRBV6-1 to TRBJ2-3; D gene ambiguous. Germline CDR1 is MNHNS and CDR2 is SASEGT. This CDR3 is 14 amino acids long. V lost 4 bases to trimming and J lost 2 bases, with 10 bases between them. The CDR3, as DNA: TGTGCCAGCAGTGTACTCCCAGACACAGATACGCAGTATTTT. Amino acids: CASSVLPDTDTQYF.

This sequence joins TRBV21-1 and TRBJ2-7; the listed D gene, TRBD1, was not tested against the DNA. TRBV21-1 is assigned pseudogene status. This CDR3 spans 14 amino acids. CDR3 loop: CASSSKRQANEQYF. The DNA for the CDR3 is TGTGCCAGCAGCTCTAAAAGGCAGGCTAACGAGCAGTACTTC.

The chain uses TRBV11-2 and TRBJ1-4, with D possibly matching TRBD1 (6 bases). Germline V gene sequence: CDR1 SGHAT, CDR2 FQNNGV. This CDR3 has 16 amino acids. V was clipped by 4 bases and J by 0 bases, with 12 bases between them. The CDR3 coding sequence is TGTGCCAGCAGCTCCCGGACAGTTACAACTAATGAAAAACTGTTTTTT. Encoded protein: CASSSRTVTTNEKLFF.

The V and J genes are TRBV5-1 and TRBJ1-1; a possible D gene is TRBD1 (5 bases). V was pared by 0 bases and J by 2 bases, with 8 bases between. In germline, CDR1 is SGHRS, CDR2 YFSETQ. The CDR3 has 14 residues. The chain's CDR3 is CASSLVGTNTEAFF. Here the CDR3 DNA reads TGCGCCAGCAGCTTGGTGGGGACCAACACTGAAGCTTTCTTT.

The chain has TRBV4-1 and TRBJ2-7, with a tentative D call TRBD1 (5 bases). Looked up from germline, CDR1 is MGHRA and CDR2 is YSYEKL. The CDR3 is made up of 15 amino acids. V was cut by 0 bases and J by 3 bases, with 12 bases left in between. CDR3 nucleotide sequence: TGCGCCAGCAGCCAAGAAGGGGCTTTGCGCTACGAGCAGTACTTC. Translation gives CASSQEGALRYEQYF.

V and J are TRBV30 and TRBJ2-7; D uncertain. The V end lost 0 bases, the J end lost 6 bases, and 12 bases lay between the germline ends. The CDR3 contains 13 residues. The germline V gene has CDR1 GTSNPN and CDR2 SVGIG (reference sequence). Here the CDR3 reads CAWSVRVSAEQYF. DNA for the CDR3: TGTGCCTGGAGTGTACGGGTGAGCGCCGAGCAGTACTTC.

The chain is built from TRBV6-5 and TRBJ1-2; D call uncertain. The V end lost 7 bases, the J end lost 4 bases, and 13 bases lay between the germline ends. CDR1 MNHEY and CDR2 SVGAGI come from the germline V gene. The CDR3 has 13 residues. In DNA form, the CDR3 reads TGTGCCAGCACCTCCGGTAGGGTCTATGGCTACACCTTC. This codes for CASTSGRVYGYTF.

Written as DNA, the CDR3 is TGTGCCAGCAGTGTGCGTGCTAGCGGGGGTGGTCAGGATACGCAGTATTTT. It translates to CASSVRASGGGQDTQYF. The chain combines TRBV6-1 with TRBJ2-3; 10 nucleotides line up with TRBD2. The germline gives CDR1 MNHNS, CDR2 SASEGT. The CDR3 consists of 17 residues. Losses at the gene ends were 4 bases for V and 6 bases for J; bases not matched to a gene: 13.

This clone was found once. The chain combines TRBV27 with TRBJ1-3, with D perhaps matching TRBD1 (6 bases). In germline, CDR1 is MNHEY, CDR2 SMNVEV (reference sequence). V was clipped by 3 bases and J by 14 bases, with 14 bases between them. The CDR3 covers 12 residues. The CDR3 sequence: CASSFQFGTLYF. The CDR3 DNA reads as TGTGCCAGCAGTTTTCAATTCGGGACACTATATTTT.

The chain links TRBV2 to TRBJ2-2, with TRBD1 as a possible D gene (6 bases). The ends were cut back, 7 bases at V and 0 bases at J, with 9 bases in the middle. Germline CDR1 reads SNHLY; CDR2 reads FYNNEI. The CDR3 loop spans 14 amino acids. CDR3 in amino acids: CASKSGANTGELFF. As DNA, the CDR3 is TGTGCCAGCAAGTCAGGGGCGAACACCGGGGAGCTGTTTTTT.

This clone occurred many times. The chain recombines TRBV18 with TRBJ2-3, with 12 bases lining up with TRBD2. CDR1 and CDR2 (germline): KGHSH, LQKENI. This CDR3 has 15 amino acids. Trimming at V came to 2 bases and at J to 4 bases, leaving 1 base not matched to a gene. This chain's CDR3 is CASSPASGRADTQYF. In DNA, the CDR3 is TGTGCCAGCTCACCAGCTAGCGGGAGGGCAGATACGCAGTATTTT.

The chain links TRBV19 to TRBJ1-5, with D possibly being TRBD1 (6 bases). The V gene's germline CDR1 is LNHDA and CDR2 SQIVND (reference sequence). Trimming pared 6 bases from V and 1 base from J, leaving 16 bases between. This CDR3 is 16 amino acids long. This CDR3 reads CASRNEKGGSNQPQHF. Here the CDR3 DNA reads TGTGCCAGTAGGAATGAAAAGGGGGGAAGCAATCAGCCCCAGCATTTT.

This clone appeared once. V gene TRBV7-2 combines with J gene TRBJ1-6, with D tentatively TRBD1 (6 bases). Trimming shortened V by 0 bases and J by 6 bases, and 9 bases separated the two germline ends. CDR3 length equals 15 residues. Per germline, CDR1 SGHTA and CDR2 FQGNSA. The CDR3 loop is CASSLAPGANSPLHF. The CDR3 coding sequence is TGTGCCAGCAGCTTAGCCCCGGGGGCTAATTCACCCCTCCACTTT.

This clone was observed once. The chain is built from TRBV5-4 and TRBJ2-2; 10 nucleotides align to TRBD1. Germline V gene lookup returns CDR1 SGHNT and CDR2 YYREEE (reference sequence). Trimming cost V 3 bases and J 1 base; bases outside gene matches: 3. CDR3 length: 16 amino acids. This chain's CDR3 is CASSSRTGGNTGELFF. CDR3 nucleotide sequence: TGTGCCAGCAGCTCACGGACAGGGGGGAACACCGGGGAGCTGTTTTTT.

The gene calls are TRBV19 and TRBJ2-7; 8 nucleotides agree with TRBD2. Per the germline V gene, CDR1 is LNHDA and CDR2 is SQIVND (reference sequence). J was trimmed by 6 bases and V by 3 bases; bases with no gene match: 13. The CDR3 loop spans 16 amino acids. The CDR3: CASSIAGTRTSGEQYF. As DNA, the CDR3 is TGTGCCAGTAGTATTGCCGGGACTAGAACCTCCGGCGAGCAGTACTTC.

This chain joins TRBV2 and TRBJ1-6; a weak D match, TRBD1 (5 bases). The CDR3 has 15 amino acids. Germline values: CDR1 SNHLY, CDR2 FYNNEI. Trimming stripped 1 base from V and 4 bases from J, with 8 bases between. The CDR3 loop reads CASSEGDAYNSPLHF. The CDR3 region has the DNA TGTGCCAGCAGTGAAGGGGACGCTTATAATTCACCCCTCCACTTT.